The next 27 T cell receptor beta chains were all read from a single sample in a study of T-cell memory formation after mild COVID-19 listed by TCRdb under 2021. The library relied on 5' RACE. The instrument given in TCRdb is Illumina NovaSeq 6000. TCRdb itself trimmed the public reads at Q25 with fastp, ran MiXCR and retained productive beta chains. Every entry covers one CDR3 protein and lists the most common genes and DNA from its rows. The sample table contains just over 200,000 distinct CDR3 sequences; only one count was recorded for about 9.2% of them. 3.5% of the sample is taken by the ten largest. Sequenced input: PBMCs or a T cell subset sorted from them (not recorded which). These TCRs come from a man aged 18 to 30 who had mild COVID-19 (a few samples of this study predate the infection). The sample titles of this study are shuffled in the database, so cell type and time point are left out; the donor was told from shared clones.

This chain links TRBV5-1 with TRBJ2-3, with D maybe TRBD2 (5 bases). The CDR3 runs to 14 residues. Per germline, CDR1 SGHRS and CDR2 YFSETQ. The V and J ends lost 4 bases and 2 bases respectively, with 11 bases between them. The CDR3 is CASSPVGITDTQYF. The CDR3 DNA sequence: TGCGCCAGCAGCCCCGTCGGGATCACAGATACGCAGTATTTT.

The chain uses TRBV18 and TRBJ2-3, with a possible D match to TRBD2 (5 bases). CDR1 and CDR2 (germline): KGHSH, LQKENI. This CDR3 comprises 14 residues. Trimming removed 5 bases at V and 6 bases at J, with 15 bases between. DNA of the CDR3: TGTGCCAGCTCATCGACGGTCGGCGGGGATACGCAGTATTTT. It translates to CASSSTVGGDTQYF.

This chain joins TRBV6-2 or TRBV6-3 and TRBJ2-3; no reliable D call. Germline lookup yields CDR1 MNHEY and CDR2 SVGEGT. The V gene lost 8 bases and the J gene lost 2 bases, with 14 bases spanning the gap. The CDR3 loop spans 14 amino acids. CDR3 region: CASGSALPTDTQYF. CDR3 nucleotide sequence: TGTGCCAGCGGTTCAGCCTTGCCCACAGATACGCAGTATTTT.

The chain has TRBV18 and TRBJ1-1; D gene unclear. The CDR3 is made up of 13 amino acids. The germline V gene encodes CDR1 KGHSH and CDR2 LQKENI. Trimming removed 5 bases from V and 4 bases from J, with 11 bases in between. The CDR3 bases are TGTGCCAGCTCAACGGGGTTGGTCACTGAAGCTTTCTTT. Protein product: CASSTGLVTEAFF.

The rearrangement joins TRBV4-2 to TRBJ2-3, with 11 bases fitting TRBD2. Germline trimming cut 0 bases from V and 4 bases from J; bases unmatched to any gene: 6. The germline V gene encodes CDR1 LGHNA and CDR2 YNFKEQ. The CDR3 contains 17 residues. This CDR3 is CASSQEPLAGGPDTQYF. CDR3 DNA sequence: TGTGCCAGCAGCCAAGAACCCCTAGCGGGGGGCCCAGATACGCAGTATTTT.

This rearrangement joins TRBV28 to TRBJ2-5; TRBD1 is a possible D gene (6 bases). V lost 3 bases to trimming and J lost 0 bases, with 11 bases between them. The CDR3 consists of 15 residues. Germline V CDR1 and CDR2: MDHEN, SYDVKM. CDR3 sequence: CASSFTGHYQETQYF. CDR3 coding DNA: TGTGCCAGCAGTTTTACGGGACATTACCAAGAGACCCAGTACTTC.

This clonotype appeared a few times. This chain connects TRBV19 to TRBJ1-2, with D unclear. CDR3 length equals 13 residues. The V gene lost 0 bases and the J gene lost 8 bases, with 10 bases spanning the gap. Per the germline V gene, CDR1 is LNHDA and CDR2 is SQIVND (reference sequence). CDR3: CASSIDWFEGYTF. CDR3 nucleotides: TGTGCCAGTAGTATAGATTGGTTCGAGGGCTACACCTTC.

This clonotype was observed a few times. This chain links TRBV15 with TRBJ1-2; D is uncertain. V gave up 3 bases and J gave up 4 bases, with 9 bases separating them. The CDR3 totals 13 residues. Germline V gene data show CDR1 as LNHNV and CDR2 as YYDKDF (reference sequence). CDR3 DNA: TGTGCCACCAGCAGTTGGCAGAGCTATGGCTACACCTTC. It specifies CATSSWQSYGYTF.

J is TRBJ2-1 and V is TRBV4-2; 14 bases agree with TRBD2. CDR3 size: 18 residues. Losses at the gene ends were 5 bases for V and 2 bases for J; bases not matched to a gene: 8. Germline CDR1 is LGHNA and CDR2 is YNFKEQ. In DNA form, the CDR3 reads TGTGCCAGCAGCGCAACCCCGGGACTAGCGGGGGCCTACAATGAGCAGTTCTTC. Protein sequence: CASSATPGLAGAYNEQFF.

J is TRBJ2-3 and V is TRBV6-2 or TRBV6-3; unclear D gene. Germline V gene sequence: CDR1 MNHEY, CDR2 SVGEGT. The CDR3 consists of 13 residues. V lost 7 bases to trimming and J lost 1 base, with 9 bases between them. The CDR3 coding sequence is TGTGCCAGCACCCTTATCGGCACAGATACGCAGTATTTT. This sequence encodes CASTLIGTDTQYF.

This chain joins TRBV2 and TRBJ2-7; D is ambiguous. Germline CDR1 and CDR2: SNHLY and FYNNEI. CDR3 length: 11 residues. The V and J ends lost 10 bases and 6 bases respectively, with 13 bases between them. The CDR3 DNA sequence: TGTGCCACCAGCCCGTTTAGCGAGCAGTACTTC. It is translated as CATSPFSEQYF.

The V call is TRBV10-3, the J call TRBJ2-3; D is perhaps TRBD1 (5 bases). Looked up from germline, CDR1 is ENHRY and CDR2 is SYGVKD. With 0 bases removed from V and 7 bases from J, the gap between germline ends came to 11 bases. This CDR3 is built from 14 residues. The CDR3 is CAISESVGPYTQYF. The CDR3 region has the DNA TGTGCCATCAGTGAGTCGGTGGGGCCATATACGCAGTATTTT.

The chain uses TRBV21-1 and TRBJ2-6; TRBD1 is the table's D call and was not checked against the DNA. TRBV21-1 is a pseudogene segment. The CDR3 consists of 18 residues. CDR3 coding DNA: TGTGCCAGCAGGAAATCTACGGGACGCCTCTCTGGGGCCAACGTCCTGACTTTC. Residues: CASRKSTGRLSGANVLTF.

This clonotype was seen a handful of times. The V gene is TRBV6-5, the J gene TRBJ2-5; possible D gene TRBD1, 6 bases. Deletions cut 4 bases from V and 5 bases from J, with 11 bases between. Per germline, CDR1 MNHEY and CDR2 SVGAGI. This CDR3 contains 13 residues. The CDR3 sequence: CASSSRGWETQYF. As DNA, the CDR3 is TGTGCCAGCAGTTCCAGGGGTTGGGAGACCCAGTACTTC.

This clonotype was counted ten times or more. The V and J genes are TRBV5-1 and TRBJ2-1; 11 bases are a match to TRBD2. V was pared by 2 bases and J by 9 bases, with 7 bases of the junction left unmatched. Germline V lookup: CDR1 SGHRS, CDR2 YFSETQ. This CDR3 contains 15 residues. CDR3 region: CASSFSGGAAFEQFF. CDR3 sequence (DNA): TGCGCCAGCAGCTTTAGCGGGGGGGCTGCATTTGAGCAGTTCTTC.

The J gene is TRBJ2-5, the V gene TRBV11-3; a weak D match, TRBD2 (7 bases). Germline V gives CDR1 SGHNT, CDR2 YENEEA. V was trimmed by 4 bases and J by 7 bases, leaving 19 bases between them. The CDR3 totals 15 residues. CDR3 protein: CASSSGAGGPVTQYF. CDR3 sequence (DNA): TGTGCCAGCAGCTCGGGCGCCGGGGGGCCGGTGACCCAGTACTTC.

The chain has TRBV5-1 and TRBJ2-6; tentatively, D is TRBD2 (5 bases). Germline assignment: CDR1 SGHRS and CDR2 YFSETQ. The length of the CDR3 is 15 residues. V lost 6 bases to trimming and J lost 2 bases, with 12 bases between them. The CDR3 DNA is TGCGCCAGCAACGACGGGAACGCTGGGGCCAACGTCCTGACTTTC. This gives the protein CASNDGNAGANVLTF.

V and J are TRBV7-6 and TRBJ1-4; 7 bases fit TRBD1. J was trimmed by 4 bases and V by 3 bases; bases with no gene match: 5. The CDR3 extends over 15 amino acids. Germline V lookup: CDR1 SGHVS, CDR2 FNYEAQ. DNA for the CDR3: TGTGCCAGCAGCTTCGTCACAGGGGTTAATGAAAAACTGTTTTTT. Encoded protein: CASSFVTGVNEKLFF. Supplemented by reference TRBV7-6 and TRBJ1-4, the full variable domain reads GAGVSQSPRYKVTKRGQDVALRCDPISGHVSLYWYRQALGQGPEFLTYFNYEAQQDKSGLPNDRFSAERPEGSISTLTIQRTEQRDSAMYRCASSFVTGVNEKLFFGSGTQLSVL.

In its sample, this clonotype was seen a few times. The chain couples TRBV4-1 to TRBJ2-5; D ambiguous. Germline CDR1 MGHRA, CDR2 YSYEKL. With 0 bases removed from V and 4 bases from J, the gap between germline ends came to 12 bases. The CDR3 consists of 15 residues. This CDR3 is CASSQEPPPRETQYF. CDR3 sequence (DNA): TGCGCCAGCAGCCAAGAACCCCCCCCGAGAGAGACCCAGTACTTC.

This clonotype was counted between two and nine times. The J gene is TRBJ2-2, the V gene TRBV9; D remains unclear. The CDR3 is 12 residues long. The germline CDR1 and CDR2 sequences are SGDLS and YYNGEE. The V end lost 0 bases, the J end lost 7 bases, and 4 bases lay between the germline ends. DNA for the CDR3: TGTGCCAGCAGCGTAGCCAGCGGGGAGCTGTTTTTT. It specifies CASSVASGELFF.

This clonotype was observed at least ten times. This CDR3 is CSARDVQGREQYF. CDR3 bases: TGCAGTGCTAGAGATGTACAGGGCCGCGAGCAGTACTTC. This chain connects TRBV20-1 to TRBJ2-7; weak D call: TRBD1 (6 bases). This CDR3 comprises 13 residues. Germline values: CDR1 DFQATT, CDR2 SNEGSKA (reference sequence). With 0 bases removed from V and 6 bases from J, the gap between germline ends came to 12 bases.

This clonotype was seen a handful of times. The genes are TRBV5-1 and TRBJ2-1, with 12 positions matching TRBD2. The germline gives CDR1 SGHRS, CDR2 YFSETQ. J gave up 7 bases and V 0 bases, and 2 bases lay outside the gene matches. This CDR3 spans 15 amino acids. As DNA, the CDR3 is TGCGCCAGCAGCTTGGCTACTAGCGGGGGGAATGAGCAGTTCTTC. Amino acid sequence: CASSLATSGGNEQFF.

This clonotype has at least ten counts. This sequence joins TRBV7-2 and TRBJ2-5; the match to TRBD2 covers 11 bases. Germline CDR1 reads SGHTA; CDR2 reads FQGNSA. There are 15 residues in the CDR3. The V and J ends lost 5 bases and 4 bases, in that order; junction bases with no gene match: 6. CDR3 region: CASSPRLAGSETQYF. The CDR3 DNA sequence: TGTGCCAGCAGCCCGCGACTAGCGGGGTCAGAGACCCAGTACTTC.

The chain employs TRBV25-1 and TRBJ1-6; D uncertain. The germline V and J ends were trimmed by 6 bases and 8 bases, with 8 bases remaining between them. Germline CDR1 reads MGHDK; CDR2 reads SYGVNS. This CDR3 comprises 12 residues. The CDR3 is CASRVVDSPLHF. CDR3 DNA sequence: TGTGCCAGCAGGGTTGTCGATTCACCCCTCCACTTT.

The CDR3 sequence: CSASRRGGVYGYTF. The CDR3 DNA reads TGCAGTGCTAGCCGAAGAGGGGGAGTTTATGGCTACACCTTC. The chain is built from TRBV20-1 and TRBJ1-2; D perhaps matches TRBD1 (6 bases). Germline loops: CDR1 DFQATT, CDR2 SNEGSKA (reference sequence). The length of the CDR3 is 14 residues. The germline V and J ends were trimmed by 3 bases and 5 bases, with 16 bases remaining between them.

This chain connects TRBV20-1 to TRBJ2-1; D call uncertain. This CDR3 is built from 13 residues. Germline-derived CDR1 and CDR2 are DFQATT and SNEGSKA (reference sequence). Deletions cut 6 bases from V and 4 bases from J, with 13 bases between. The CDR3 loop is CSANDLSYNEQFF. For the CDR3, the DNA is TGCAGTGCCAACGACCTATCATACAATGAGCAGTTCTTC.

This clonotype was detected only a few times. The rearrangement joins TRBV4-3 to TRBJ2-1; D is undetermined. This CDR3 is 16 amino acids long. V was shortened by 3 bases and J by 0 bases, with 12 bases between the two germline ends. Germline V gives CDR1 LGHNA, CDR2 YSLEER. The DNA of the CDR3 is TGCGCCAGCAGCCAGAACCCCGAGAGCTCCTACAATGAGCAGTTCTTC. It is translated as CASSQNPESSYNEQFF.